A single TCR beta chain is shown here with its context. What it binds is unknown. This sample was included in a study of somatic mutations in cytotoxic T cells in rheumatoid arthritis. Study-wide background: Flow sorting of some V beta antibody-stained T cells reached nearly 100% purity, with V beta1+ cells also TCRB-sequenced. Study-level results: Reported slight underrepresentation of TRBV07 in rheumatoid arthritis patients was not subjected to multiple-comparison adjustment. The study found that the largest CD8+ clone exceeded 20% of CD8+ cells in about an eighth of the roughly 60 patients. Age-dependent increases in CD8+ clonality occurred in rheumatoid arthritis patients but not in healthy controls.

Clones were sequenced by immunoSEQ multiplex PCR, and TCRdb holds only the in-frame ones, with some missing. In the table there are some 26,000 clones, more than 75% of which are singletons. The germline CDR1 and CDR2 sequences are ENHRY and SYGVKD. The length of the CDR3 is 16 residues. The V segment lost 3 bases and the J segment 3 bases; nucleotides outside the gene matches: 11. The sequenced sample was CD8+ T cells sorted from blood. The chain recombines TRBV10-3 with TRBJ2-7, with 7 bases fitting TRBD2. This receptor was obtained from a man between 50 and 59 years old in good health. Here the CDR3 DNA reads TGTGCCATCAGTGATTCTGGCGGGAGTAGAGTCTACGAGCAGTACTTC. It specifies CAISDSGGSRVYEQYF.